This T cell receptor (beta chain) was captured in a study of blood T cell repertoires in COVID-19. Study at large: Sites across the United States, Italy and Spain contributed samples from acute and convalescent COVID-19. The analysed material was cDNA or gDNA that came from T cells, B-cell-depleted T cells, or PBMCs.

This CDR3 spans 15 amino acids. Germline V gene data show CDR1 as SGHRS and CDR2 as YFSETQ. The V gene end was trimmed by 4 bases and the J gene end by 3 bases; junction bases not matched to a gene: 6. Per the study methods: The authors estimated nucleated cell counts from reference gene primer amplification. This table comes from immunoSEQ multiplex PCR, and its TCRdb copy is limited to in-frame clones, with some not included. That table gives V, J and clone size, and the DNA gave D and trimming. The data contain 260,000 or so clones, approximately 86% of them singletons. This chain uses TRBV5-1 with TRBJ1-1, with 10 bases aligning to TRBD1. The material sequenced was peripheral blood. The receptor was isolated from a young man with active or convalescent COVID-19. CDR3: CASSPQTGGYTEAFF. Written as DNA, the CDR3 is TGCGCCAGCAGCCCTCAGACAGGGGGCTACACTGAAGCTTTCTTT.